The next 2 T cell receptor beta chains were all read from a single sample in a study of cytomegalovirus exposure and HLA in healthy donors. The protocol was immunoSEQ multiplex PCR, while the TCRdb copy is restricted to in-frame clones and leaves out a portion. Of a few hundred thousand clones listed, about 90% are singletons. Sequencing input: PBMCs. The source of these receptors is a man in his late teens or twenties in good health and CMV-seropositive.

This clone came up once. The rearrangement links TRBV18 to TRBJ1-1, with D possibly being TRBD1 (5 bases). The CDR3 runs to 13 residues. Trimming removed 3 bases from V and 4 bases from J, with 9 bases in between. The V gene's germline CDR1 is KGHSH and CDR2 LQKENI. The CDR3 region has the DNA TGTGCCAGCTCACCCTTGGGGGGCACTGAAGCTTTCTTT. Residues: CASSPLGGTEAFF.

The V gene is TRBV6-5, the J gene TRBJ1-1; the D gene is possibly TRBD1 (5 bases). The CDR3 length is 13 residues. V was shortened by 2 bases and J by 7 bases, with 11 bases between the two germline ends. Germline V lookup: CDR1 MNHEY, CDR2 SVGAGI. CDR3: CASSYGWGVEAFF. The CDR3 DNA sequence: TGTGCCAGCAGTTACGGCTGGGGGGTTGAAGCTTTCTTT.